The clone carrying this T cell receptor beta chain was found a few times. The data were obtained in a study of response to subunit inactivated influenza vaccine. TCRdb passed the RT-PCR reads through MiXCR, listing each CDR3 protein once. Among 600,000 to 850,000 distinct CDR3 sequences listed, around 15% were seen once. There are 17 residues in the CDR3. Germline lookup yields CDR1 SQVTM and CDR2 ANQGSEA. The trim removed 4 bases at V and 2 bases at J, leaving 6 bases unmatched. The source is a man aged 50 to 60 who received an inactivated influenza vaccine. V and J are TRBV29-1 and TRBJ2-3; 16 nucleotides line up with TRBD2. Here the sequenced sample was PBMCs from blood, taken 14 days before vaccination. CDR3 protein: CSVGGTSGRASTDTQYF. DNA of the CDR3: TGCAGCGTTGGCGGGACTAGCGGGAGGGCATCCACAGATACGCAGTATTTT.